The clone carrying this T cell receptor beta chain has only a few counts. The entry originates in a study of shared clonotypes between healthy human individuals. The germline V gene encodes CDR1 MNHEY and CDR2 SVGAGI. The CDR3 covers 15 residues. V dropped 4 bases and J dropped 5 bases, with 17 bases sitting between them. Some clones are missing from TCRdb's copy, which holds only in-frame ones; the method was immunoSEQ multiplex PCR. This table has over 2 million clones, 85% to 95% appearing once. This chain links TRBV6-5 with TRBJ2-5; tentatively, D is TRBD2 (6 bases). The sample consisted of naive CD4+ T cells sorted from blood. Specified subset: CD45RA+ positively selected. The source of this sequence is a man in his late teens or twenties in good health. In nucleotides, the CDR3 is TGTGCCAGCAGTTCCGCGGGACTTCCAGGGGAGACCCAGTACTTC. Translation: CASSSAGLPGETQYF.